The 13 T cell receptor beta chains in this list originate from one sample, sequenced in a study of blood T cell repertoires in COVID-19. Produced via immunoSEQ multiplex PCR; TCRdb's table is partial and in-frame only. The table records 190,000 or so clones, approximately 87% of them present only once. Input material: peripheral blood. These receptors originate from a man aged 60 to 75 who had recovered from COVID-19.

The CDR3 region has the DNA TGTGCCAGCAACCCGGGACTAGGGAGCAATGAGCAGTTCTTC. It specifies CASNPGLGSNEQFF. The chain employs TRBV7-3 and TRBJ2-1; 8 bases map to TRBD2. The V gene end was trimmed by 7 bases and the J gene end by 6 bases; junction bases not matched to a gene: 8. The V gene's germline CDR1 is SGHTA and CDR2 FQGTGA. The CDR3 totals 14 residues.

The V call is TRBV7-9, the J call TRBJ2-3, with 7 positions matching TRBD1. From germline, CDR1 is SEHNR and CDR2 FQNEAQ (reference sequence). The V gene end was trimmed by 6 bases and the J gene end by 3 bases; junction bases not matched to a gene: 9. The CDR3 runs to 15 residues. As DNA, the CDR3 is TGTGCCAGCAGTAACGTAGGGGGCTGGACAGATACGCAGTATTTT. This sequence encodes CASSNVGGWTDTQYF.

The chain links TRBV9 to TRBJ1-1, with 9 bases identical to TRBD1. V shed 7 bases and J 1 base; nucleotides not matched to a gene: 5. The germline CDR1 and CDR2 sequences are SGDLS and YYNGEE. The CDR3 runs to 14 residues. For the CDR3, the DNA is TGTGCCAGCGGTGTGGGACAGGGGAACACTGAAGCTTTCTTT. It encodes CASGVGQGNTEAFF. The full variable domain, its missing parts supplied by reference TRBV9 and TRBJ1-1, is DSGVTQTPKHLITATGQRVTLRCSPRSGDLSVYWYQQSLDQGLQFLIQYYNGEERAKGNILERFSAQQFPDLHSELNLSSLELGDSALYFCASGVGQGNTEAFFGQGTRLTVV.

The chain carries TRBV21-1 and TRBJ1-2. TRBV21-1 corresponds to a pseudogene. The CDR3 has 17 amino acids. For the CDR3, the DNA is TGTGCCAGCAGCAAAGAGGCTACCGGTGGGGGGGTCTATGGCTACACCTTC. Protein product: CASSKEATGGGVYGYTF.

As DNA, the CDR3 is TGTGCCAGCAGACCTAGCGGGGGGACCCACAATGAGCAGTTCTTC. Translation gives CASRPSGGTHNEQFF. The chain couples TRBV6-2 or TRBV6-3 to TRBJ2-1; 11 nucleotides agree with TRBD2. Germline assignment: CDR1 MNHEY and CDR2 SVGEGT. The CDR3 covers 15 residues. After removal of 6 bases from V and 5 bases from J, the junction contained 6 bases not matched to a gene.

The chain couples TRBV4-1 to TRBJ2-2; perhaps TRBD2 as D (6 bases). The CDR3 has 15 residues. The V and J ends lost 4 bases and 6 bases respectively, with 15 bases between them. CDR1 and CDR2 from the germline V gene are MGHRA and YSYEKL. This CDR3 reads CASSPLAGSAGELFF. The CDR3 region has the DNA TGCGCCAGCAGCCCTCTCGCGGGGTCGGCCGGGGAGCTGTTTTTT.

The chain joins TRBV5-6 to TRBJ1-1; D not certain. CDR1 is SGHDT, CDR2 YYEEEE, per germline. This CDR3 is 13 amino acids long. Between the trimmed V and J ends, which lost 1 base and 7 bases, there was a span of 11 bases. The CDR3 coding sequence is TGTGCCAGCAGCTTGCATGAGGAAGGTGAAGCTTTCTTT. This translates into CASSLHEEGEAFF.

V gene TRBV28 combines with J gene TRBJ1-2, with 7 bases that match TRBD1. Germline CDR1 and CDR2: MDHEN and SYDVKM. The CDR3 has 13 amino acids. The junction had 7 bases not matched to a gene; V was cut back by 8 bases and J by 4 bases. Here the CDR3 reads CASGLTGRYGYTF. Written as DNA, the CDR3 is TGTGCCAGCGGGTTGACAGGGCGCTATGGCTACACCTTC.

This sequence joins TRBV19 and TRBJ2-3; TRBD2 aligns across 12 bases. V dropped 4 bases and J dropped 0; count of bases not matched to a gene: 2. Germline V gene lookup returns CDR1 LNHDA and CDR2 SQIVND (reference sequence). The CDR3 contains 16 residues. This chain's CDR3 is CASSRTSGDSTDTQYF. Here the CDR3 DNA reads TGTGCCAGTAGTAGGACTAGCGGGGATAGCACAGATACGCAGTATTTT.

This rearrangement joins TRBV27 to TRBJ2-7, with D tentatively TRBD2 (6 bases). The CDR3 sequence is 14 residues long. Germline CDR1 reads MNHEY; CDR2 reads SMNVEV (reference sequence). V was trimmed by 5 bases and J by 5 bases, leaving 16 bases between them. CDR3 DNA sequence: TGTGCCAGCAGTCTCTCCGGGGGTATCGACGAGCAGTACTTC. This translates into CASSLSGGIDEQYF.

The V gene is TRBV7-2, the J gene TRBJ1-4, with a weak D call TRBD1 (5 bases). The ends were cut back, 1 base at V and 8 bases at J, with 11 bases in the middle. The CDR3 is 14 amino acids. Germline V gene sequence: CDR1 SGHTA, CDR2 FQGNSA. The CDR3 region is CASSLVRGREKLFF. The CDR3 DNA reads as TGTGCCAGCAGCTTAGTTCGGGGGAGGGAAAAACTGTTTTTT.

V usage is TRBV29-1 and J usage is TRBJ2-2; TRBD1 agrees at 7 bases. In germline, CDR1 is SQVTM, CDR2 ANQGSEA. V lost 4 bases and J lost 6; bases outside the gene matches: 2. The CDR3 runs 12 residues. DNA for the CDR3: TGCAGCGTTGGAAGGGGGCCCGGGGAGCTGTTTTTT. It yields the protein CSVGRGPGELFF.

This sequence joins TRBV27 and TRBJ2-3; tentative D call: TRBD2 (5 bases). CDR3 size: 10 residues. Germline loops: CDR1 MNHEY, CDR2 SMNVEV (reference sequence). The V gene lost 10 bases and the J gene lost 9 bases, with 11 bases spanning the gap. The CDR3 is CATNPGTQYF. The CDR3 DNA follows: TGTGCCACCAATCCGGGGACGCAGTATTTT.